This T cell receptor (beta chain) originates from a study of blood T cell repertoires in COVID-19. CDR1 SGHTA and CDR2 FQGNSA come from the germline V gene. V gave up 4 bases and J gave up 2 bases; unmatched junction bases: 4. This CDR3 has 14 amino acids. Clones were sequenced by immunoSEQ multiplex PCR, and TCRdb holds only the in-frame ones, with some missing. The sample has around 60,000 clones; nearly 90% are singletons. What was sequenced was peripheral blood. The chain joins TRBV7-2 to TRBJ2-7; 8 positions agree with TRBD2. This TCR came from a man between 60 and 75 years old with active COVID-19. The CDR3 sequence: CASSSWTSPYEQYF. The DNA for the CDR3 is TGTGCCAGCAGCTCCTGGACTAGCCCCTACGAGCAGTACTTC.